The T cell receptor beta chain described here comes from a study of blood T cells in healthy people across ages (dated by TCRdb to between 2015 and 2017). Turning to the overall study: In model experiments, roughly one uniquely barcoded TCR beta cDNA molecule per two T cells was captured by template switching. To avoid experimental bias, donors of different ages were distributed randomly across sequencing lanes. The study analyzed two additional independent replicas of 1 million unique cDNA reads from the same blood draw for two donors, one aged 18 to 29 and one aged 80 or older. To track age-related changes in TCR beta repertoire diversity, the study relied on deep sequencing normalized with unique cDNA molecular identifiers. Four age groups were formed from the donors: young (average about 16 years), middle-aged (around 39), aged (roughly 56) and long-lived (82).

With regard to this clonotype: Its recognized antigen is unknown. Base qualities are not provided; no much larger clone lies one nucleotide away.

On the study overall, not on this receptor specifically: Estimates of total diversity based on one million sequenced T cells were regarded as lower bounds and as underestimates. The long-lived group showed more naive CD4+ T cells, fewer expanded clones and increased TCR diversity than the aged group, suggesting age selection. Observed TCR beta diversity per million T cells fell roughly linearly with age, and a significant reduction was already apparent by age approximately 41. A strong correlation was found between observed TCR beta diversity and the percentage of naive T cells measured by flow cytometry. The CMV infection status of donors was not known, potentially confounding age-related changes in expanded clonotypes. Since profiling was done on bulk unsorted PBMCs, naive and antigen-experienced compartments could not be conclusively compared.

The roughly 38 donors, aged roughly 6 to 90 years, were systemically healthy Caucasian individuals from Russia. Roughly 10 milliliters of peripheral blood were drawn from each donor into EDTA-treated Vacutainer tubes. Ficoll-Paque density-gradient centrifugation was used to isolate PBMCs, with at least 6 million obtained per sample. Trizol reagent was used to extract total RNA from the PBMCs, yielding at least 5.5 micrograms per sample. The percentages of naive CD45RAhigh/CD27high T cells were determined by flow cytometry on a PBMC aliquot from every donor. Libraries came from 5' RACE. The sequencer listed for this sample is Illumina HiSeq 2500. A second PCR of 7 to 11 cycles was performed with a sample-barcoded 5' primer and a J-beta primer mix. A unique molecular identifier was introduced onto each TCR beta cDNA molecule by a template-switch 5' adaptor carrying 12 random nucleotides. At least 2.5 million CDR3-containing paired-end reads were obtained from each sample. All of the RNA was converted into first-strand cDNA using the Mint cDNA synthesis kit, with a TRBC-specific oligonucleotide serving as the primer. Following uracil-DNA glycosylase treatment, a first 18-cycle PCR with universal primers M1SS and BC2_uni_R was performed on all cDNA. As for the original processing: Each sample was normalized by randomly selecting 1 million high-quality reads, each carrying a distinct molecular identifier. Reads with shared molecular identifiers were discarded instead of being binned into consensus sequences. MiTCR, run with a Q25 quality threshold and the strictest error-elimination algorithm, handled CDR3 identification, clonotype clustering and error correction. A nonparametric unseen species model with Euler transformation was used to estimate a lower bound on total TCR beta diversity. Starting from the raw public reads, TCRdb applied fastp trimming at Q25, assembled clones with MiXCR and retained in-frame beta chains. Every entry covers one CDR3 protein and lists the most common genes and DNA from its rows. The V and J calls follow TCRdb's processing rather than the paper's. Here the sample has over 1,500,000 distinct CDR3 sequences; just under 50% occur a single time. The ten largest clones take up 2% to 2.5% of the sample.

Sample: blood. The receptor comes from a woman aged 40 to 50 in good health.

The nucleotide sequence is given as TGTGCCAGCAGTACTTGGGGACAGGGGGCGGTTAATGAAAAACTGTTTTTT. It encodes CASSTWGQGAVNEKLFF. This receptor chain uses TRBV25-1 and TRBJ1-4, with TRBD1 identical over 12 junction bases. The CDR3 starts with the cysteine, ends with the phenylalanine, and has 17 residues. Only the CDR3 DNA stays, 51 bases, in frame from base 1. The V end gives up 5 bases and the J end 4 bases, leaving 8 bases in the junction not matched to a gene. CDR1 and CDR2 are read off the germline V gene as MGHDK and SYGVNS.